A single T cell receptor beta chain is shown here with its context. CDR1 is SGDLS and CDR2 is YYNGEE in the germline V gene. CDR3 length: 16 residues. J lost 4 bases, V lost 0 bases, and 5 bases had no gene match. Building of the TCR beta libraries involved iRepertoire HTBI primers and Arm-PCR of CDR3 regions. Using its own MiXCR run on the multiplex PCR reads, TCRdb lists one record per CDR3 protein. The sample contains over 500,000 distinct CDR3 sequences, around 15% of which appear only once. The entry originates in a study of regulatory T cells in long-lasting Graves disease. The time point denotes: newly diagnosed GD, antithyroid drugs for less than 3 months. Extracted PBMC RNA gave rise to the TCR library. These records were also assigned to another study, of T cells in Graves' hyperthyroidism and ophthalmopathy. That report adds: It was considered stable Graves' hyperthyroidism when ophthalmopathy did not progress within 18 months. These patients, aged 18 to 65, had recently diagnosed hyperthyroidism lasting under 2 months. Uncontrolled infection, other autoimmune disease, pregnancy or lactation disqualified patients from enrolment.

This material consisted of peripheral blood mononuclear cells (PBMCs), taken at new diagnosis, from a patient treated with antithyroid drugs. The V call is TRBV9, the J call TRBJ2-1, with 9 nucleotides matching TRBD2. The TCR originated in a young man with Graves disease. The CDR3 nucleotides read TGTGCCAGCAGCGTAGCTCCTAGCGGGGATTACAATGAGCAGTTCTTC. Translation: CASSVAPSGDYNEQFF.